Presented here are 28 T cell receptor beta chains from one specimen sequenced in a study of T cells in Graves' hyperthyroidism and ophthalmopathy. RNA transcripts gave rise to amplified TCR beta CDR3 regions. An initial round of RT-PCR targeting the TCR CDR3 relied on the HTBI primer set. A single record per CDR3 protein comes from TCRdb applying MiXCR to the multiplex PCR reads. The sample lists 600,000 or so distinct CDR3 sequences; roughly 15% were seen once. Sequencing used blood. Receptor source: a woman aged 45-60 years with Graves' ophthalmopathy.

The chain uses TRBV12-3 or TRBV12-4 and TRBJ1-1; 10 nucleotides agree with TRBD1. V shed 6 bases and J 5 bases; nucleotides not matched to a gene: 6. The CDR3 has 14 residues. The CDR3 sequence is CASRTGQGSTEAFF. The CDR3 nucleotides read TGTGCCAGCAGAACGGGACAGGGGAGTACTGAAGCTTTCTTT.

Here the CDR3 reads CASSMNPKRHGYTF. CDR3 nucleotide sequence: TGTGCCAGTAGTATGAATCCCAAGCGCCATGGCTACACCTTC. The chain employs TRBV19 and TRBJ1-2; D not certain. This CDR3 is built from 14 residues. The V end was cut by 3 bases, the J end by 6 bases, with 14 bases between. CDR1 is LNHDA, CDR2 SQIVND, per germline (reference sequence). Full variable domain (rest looked up from reference TRBV19 and TRBJ1-2): DGGITQSPKYLFRKEGQNVTLSCEQNLNHDAMYWYRQDPGQGLRLIYYSQIVNDFQKGDIAEGYSVSREKKESFPLTVTSAQKNPTAFYLCASSMNPKRHGYTFGSGTRLTVV.

In this sample, this clonotype turned up many times. The CDR3 DNA is TGTGCCAGCAGCAGCCGGGACGGTTATGAAAAACTGTTTTTT. It codes for CASSSRDGYEKLFF. V usage is TRBV3-1 and J usage is TRBJ1-4, with D perhaps TRBD1 (5 bases). The CDR3 is 14 amino acids. V was clipped by 5 bases and J by 6 bases, with 13 bases between them. Germline V CDR1 and CDR2: LGHDT, YNNKEL (reference sequence). Variable domain in full (rest from reference TRBV3-1 and TRBJ1-4): DTAVSQTPKYLVTQMGNDKSIKCEQNLGHDTMYWYKQDSKKFLKIMFSYNNKELIINETVPNRFSPKSPDKAHLNLHINSLELGDSAVYFCASSSRDGYEKLFFGSGTQLSVL.

V is TRBV27 and J is TRBJ2-2, with 9 nucleotides matching TRBD2. The CDR3 extends over 17 amino acids. V trimming: 3 bases; J trimming: 6 bases; junction bases outside the gene matches: 11. Germline values: CDR1 MNHEY, CDR2 SMNVEV (reference sequence). The CDR3 protein is CASSLFAGGGAAGELFF. The CDR3 nucleotides are TGTGCCAGCAGTTTGTTCGCGGGAGGGGGCGCGGCCGGGGAGCTGTTTTTT.

There are many counts of this clonotype. The chain employs TRBV5-6 and TRBJ1-1, with D unresolved. The CDR3 covers 16 residues. CDR1 and CDR2 (germline): SGHDT, YYEEEE. V gave up 3 bases and J gave up 3 bases, with 18 bases separating them. The CDR3 DNA follows: TGTGCCAGCAGCTCCCCCCTCGGCCCTGTTGACACTGAAGCTTTCTTT. Residues: CASSSPLGPVDTEAFF.

CDR3 loop: CSATLAKKNYNEQFF. In nucleotides, the CDR3 is TGCAGTGCTACGCTAGCGAAAAAAAACTACAATGAGCAGTTCTTC. The J gene is TRBJ2-1, the V gene TRBV20-1; weak D call: TRBD2 (6 bases). The CDR3 consists of 15 residues. Germline V gives CDR1 DFQATT, CDR2 SNEGSKA (reference sequence). The germline V and J ends were trimmed by 4 bases and 3 bases, with 16 bases remaining between them.

This clonotype was counted at least ten times. The chain is built from TRBV20-1 and TRBJ2-4; TRBD2 matches 7 bases. The V and J ends lost 5 bases and 7 bases, in that order; junction bases with no gene match: 2. CDR3 size: 11 residues. The germline gives CDR1 DFQATT, CDR2 SNEGSKA (reference sequence). The CDR3 spells CSASGGNIQYF. The CDR3 bases are TGCAGTGCTTCCGGGGGGAACATTCAGTACTTC.

This clonotype was seen repeatedly, ten times or more. The chain couples TRBV4-1 to TRBJ2-7; the match to TRBD2 covers 11 bases. Looked up from germline, CDR1 is MGHRA and CDR2 is YSYEKL. This CDR3 is 15 amino acids long. The trim removed 2 bases at V and 5 bases at J, leaving 5 bases unmatched. CDR3: CASSQTLAGGDEQYF. The CDR3 DNA is TGCGCCAGCAGCCAAACTCTAGCGGGAGGTGACGAGCAGTACTTC.

CDR3 sequence reads: CASSMGAENYEQFF. Written as DNA, the CDR3 is TGTGCCAGTAGTATGGGAGCAGAAAATTATGAGCAGTTCTTC. The chain recombines TRBV19 with TRBJ2-1; TRBD2 is a possible D gene (5 bases). CDR1 and CDR2 (germline): LNHDA, SQIVND (reference sequence). CDR3 length: 14 residues. V was clipped by 3 bases and J by 8 bases, with 14 bases between them.

This clonotype was seen a handful of times. J is TRBJ2-1 and V is TRBV3-1; D is unresolved. There are 15 residues in the CDR3. V was clipped by 0 bases and J by 0 bases, with 6 bases between them. Germline V gives CDR1 LGHDT, CDR2 YNNKEL (reference sequence). In DNA, the CDR3 is TGTGCCAGCAGCCAAGACGGGTTCTCCTACAATGAGCAGTTCTTC. Amino acids: CASSQDGFSYNEQFF.

This clonotype was counted many times. This chain joins TRBV7-9 and TRBJ1-4, with TRBD1 as a possible D gene (5 bases). Germline assignment: CDR1 SEHNR and CDR2 FQNEAQ (reference sequence). The CDR3 has 16 amino acids. Deletions cut 5 bases from V and 0 bases from J, with 13 bases between. In DNA, the CDR3 is TGTGCCAGCAGCCCAGGGTCGAGGTCAACTAATGAAAAACTGTTTTTT. This translates into CASSPGSRSTNEKLFF.

The rearrangement links TRBV28 to TRBJ1-2, with 8 positions matching TRBD1. Germline loops: CDR1 MDHEN, CDR2 SYDVKM. Trimming at V came to 6 bases and at J to 3 bases, leaving 9 bases not matched to a gene. The CDR3 covers 15 residues. CDR3 sequence: CASRPGTGRHYGYTF. For the CDR3, the DNA is TGTGCCAGCAGACCCGGGACAGGTCGACACTATGGCTACACCTTC.

On this clonotype itself: This may come from a read error, since a much larger clone is one base off. This chain joins TRBV12-5 and TRBJ2-7, with TRBD2 matching over 9 bases. CDR3 length: 17 residues. Germline-derived CDR1 and CDR2 are LGHNT and FRNRAP. CDR3 loop: CARGLFPSGIESYEQYF. The CDR3 DNA follows: TGTGCTAGAGGTTTGTTCCCTAGCGGGATCGAATCCTACGAGCAGTACTTC.

This clonotype was found many times. This chain uses TRBV18 with TRBJ2-7; D is unclear. Germline values: CDR1 KGHSH, CDR2 LQKENI. The CDR3 is 13 amino acids. V lost 1 base to trimming and J lost 2 bases, with 6 bases between them. The CDR3 DNA is TGTGCCAGCTCACCACTAGCCACCTACGAGCAGTACTTC. Translated: CASSPLATYEQYF.

This clonotype was detected ten times or more. The DNA of the CDR3 is TGTGCCAGCAGCCCGGACAGGGGGGTCTTTAATTCACCCCTCCACTTT. Amino acids: CASSPDRGVFNSPLHF. V and J are TRBV28 and TRBJ1-6; 10 nucleotides match TRBD1. V dropped 6 bases and J dropped 6; count of bases not matched to a gene: 8. This CDR3 is 16 amino acids long. The V gene's germline CDR1 is MDHEN and CDR2 SYDVKM. Full variable domain (remainder filled in from reference TRBV28 and TRBJ1-6): DVKVTQSSRYLVKRTGEKVFLECVQDMDHENMFWYRQDPGLGLRLIYFSYDVKMKEKGDIPEGYSVSREKKERFSLILESASTNQTSMYLCASSPDRGVFNSPLHFGNGTRLTVT.

The chain couples TRBV5-6 to TRBJ2-1; TRBD2 matches at 9 bases. Germline V gene sequence: CDR1 SGHDT, CDR2 YYEEEE. This CDR3 has 15 amino acids. V lost 3 bases, J lost 9 bases, and 10 bases stayed unmatched. Here the CDR3 reads CASSWRRGGFSEQFF. DNA for the CDR3: TGTGCCAGCAGCTGGAGGCGGGGGGGTTTTAGTGAGCAGTTCTTC.

This clonotype has a count of ten or more. The genes are TRBV12-5 and TRBJ2-1, with D possibly being TRBD1 or TRBD2 (5 bases each). The CDR3 is made up of 17 amino acids. The V and J ends lost 0 bases and 5 bases respectively, with 17 bases between them. Looked up from germline, CDR1 is LGHNT and CDR2 is FRNRAP. CDR3 nucleotide sequence: TGTGCTAGTGGTTTGGTACTGACAGCGCGAGGGGACAATGAGCAGTTCTTC. This encodes CASGLVLTARGDNEQFF.

This clonotype was counted many times. The chain combines TRBV28 with TRBJ2-5; 10 nucleotides line up with TRBD1. Germline assignment: CDR1 MDHEN and CDR2 SYDVKM. This CDR3 spans 17 amino acids. Trimming cost V 2 bases and J 3 bases; bases outside gene matches: 9. In nucleotides, the CDR3 is TGTGCCAGCAGTTTAGGGCTCGGGACAGGGGTTGAAGAGACCCAGTACTTC. It translates to CASSLGLGTGVEETQYF.

This clonotype came up many times. V gene TRBV18 combines with J gene TRBJ2-1; TRBD2 matches 8 bases. This CDR3 contains 15 residues. J was trimmed by 6 bases and V by 3 bases; bases with no gene match: 7. Germline V gives CDR1 KGHSH, CDR2 LQKENI. CDR3 region: CASSPQAAGVNEQFF. The CDR3 nucleotides read TGTGCCAGCTCACCCCAGGCAGCGGGAGTCAATGAGCAGTTCTTC.

The CDR3 loop is CASSDRGTGFYEQYF. In DNA, the CDR3 is TGTGCCAGCAGTGACCGAGGGACTGGGTTTTACGAGCAGTACTTC. V gene TRBV6-2 or TRBV6-3 combines with J gene TRBJ2-7, with D perhaps matching TRBD2 (6 bases). The CDR3 consists of 15 residues. The germline V and J ends were trimmed by 5 bases and 4 bases, with 18 bases remaining between them. CDR1 and CDR2 (germline): MNHEY, SVGEGT.

The V and J genes are TRBV12-3 or TRBV12-4 and TRBJ2-1; 11 bases map to TRBD2. The trim removed 5 bases at V and 6 bases at J, leaving 3 bases unmatched. This CDR3 spans 14 amino acids. CDR3 coding DNA: TGTGCCAGCAGTCCGACTAGCGGGATCAATGAGCAGTTCTTC. It encodes CASSPTSGINEQFF.

In this sample, this clonotype turned up many times. The rearrangement joins TRBV5-1 to TRBJ2-5; D is tentatively TRBD1 or TRBD2 (5 bases each). The CDR3 is 13 residues long. The V end was cut by 3 bases, the J end by 2 bases, with 8 bases between. Germline V gene lookup returns CDR1 SGHRS and CDR2 YFSETQ. The CDR3 DNA is TGCGCCAGCAGCTCCGGGACGCAAGAGACCCAGTACTTC. Protein: CASSSGTQETQYF.

The V and J genes are TRBV19 and TRBJ2-7; 7 nucleotides agree with TRBD1. This CDR3 has 15 residues. After removal of 1 base from V and 3 bases from J, the junction contained 6 bases not matched to a gene. The germline CDR1 and CDR2 sequences are LNHDA and SQIVND (reference sequence). The CDR3 DNA follows: TGTGCCAGTAGTATAGTGGGGACAGCAAGCTACGAGCAGTACTTC. Protein: CASSIVGTASYEQYF. The full variable domain, completed using reference TRBV19 and TRBJ2-7, is DGGITQSPKYLFRKEGQNVTLSCEQNLNHDAMYWYRQDPGQGLRLIYYSQIVNDFQKGDIAEGYSVSREKKESFPLTVTSAQKNPTAFYLCASSIVGTASYEQYFGPGTRLTVT.

As for this clonotype: Given a much more abundant clone one base away, this may be a read error. The V call is TRBV7-2, the J call TRBJ2-5; TRBD2 is a possible D gene (5 bases). Trimming stripped 5 bases from V and 3 bases from J, with 10 bases between. The CDR3 consists of 13 residues. Germline CDR1 SGHTA, CDR2 FQGNSA. This CDR3 is CASSRSREETQYF. The CDR3 DNA is TGTGCCAGCAGCCGGTCGCGGGAAGAGACCCAGTACTTC.

This clonotype showed up many times. The V and J genes are TRBV28 and TRBJ1-1; TRBD1 might be the D (6 bases). The CDR3 loop spans 14 amino acids. Per germline, CDR1 MDHEN and CDR2 SYDVKM. With 6 bases removed from V and 0 bases from J, the gap between germline ends came to 11 bases. The CDR3 loop reads CASSTTGMNTEAFF. CDR3 bases: TGTGCCAGCAGCACGACAGGAATGAACACTGAAGCTTTCTTT.

This sequence joins TRBV18 and TRBJ2-1, with 11 bases identical to TRBD2. After removal of 4 bases from V and 7 bases from J, the junction contained 12 bases not matched to a gene. CDR1 is KGHSH, CDR2 LQKENI, per germline. CDR3 length: 17 amino acids. The CDR3 DNA sequence: TGTGCCAGCTCACACACGACTAGCGGGATAGAGAGAAATGAGCAGTTCTTC. Translating it yields CASSHTTSGIERNEQFF.

This clonotype came up many times. This sequence joins TRBV9 and TRBJ2-5; the D is unclear. Germline lookup yields CDR1 SGDLS and CDR2 YYNGEE. This CDR3 has 14 amino acids. Trimming took off 3 bases at V and 5 bases at J, with 14 bases between the two ends. The CDR3, as DNA: TGTGCCAGCAGCGGCACACCGACGGTGGAGACCCAGTACTTC. Residues: CASSGTPTVETQYF.

This clonotype was observed many times. The chain links TRBV20-1 to TRBJ2-5; TRBD2 agrees at 9 bases. Germline V lookup: CDR1 DFQATT, CDR2 SNEGSKA (reference sequence). The ends lost 4 bases at V and 2 bases at J; junction bases unmatched: 8. This CDR3 region has 15 residues. The CDR3 sequence is CSAKPGLATQETQYF. For the CDR3, the DNA is TGCAGTGCTAAACCGGGACTAGCCACACAAGAGACCCAGTACTTC.